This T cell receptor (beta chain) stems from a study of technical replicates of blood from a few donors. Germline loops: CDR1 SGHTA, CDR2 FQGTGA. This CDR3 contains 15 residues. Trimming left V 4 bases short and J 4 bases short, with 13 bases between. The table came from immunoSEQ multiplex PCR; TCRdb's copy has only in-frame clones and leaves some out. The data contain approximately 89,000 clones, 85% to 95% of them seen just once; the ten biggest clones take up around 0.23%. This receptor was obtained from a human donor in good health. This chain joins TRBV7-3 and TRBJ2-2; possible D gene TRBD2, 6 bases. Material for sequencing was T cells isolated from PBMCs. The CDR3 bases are TGTGCCAGCAGCTCTCGGTCGACTAGCACCGGGGAGCTGTTTTTT. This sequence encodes CASSSRSTSTGELFF. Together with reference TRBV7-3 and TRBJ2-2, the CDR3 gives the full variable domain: GAGVSQTPSNKVTEKGKYVELRCDPISGHTALYWYRQSLGQGPEFLIYFQGTGAADDSGLPNDRFFAVRPEGSVSTLKIQRTERGDSAVYLCASSSRSTSTGELFFGEGSRLTVL.